The rows below give T cell receptor beta chains drawn from one sample of a study of blood T cell repertoires in COVID-19. Clones were read by immunoSEQ multiplex PCR, and TCRdb kept only the in-frame ones, dropping some. The data hold about 250,000 clones, with 80% to 90% observed a single time. Source material: PBMCs or T cells enriched from blood (not recorded which). Source of these receptors: a man aged 40-50 years who had recovered from COVID-19. CDR3s leave out the opening cysteine and the closing phenylalanine or tryptophan. D genes are given only for firm matches.

D,V,CDR3
NA,TRBV7-9,ASSSRVRGNEQF
NA,TRBV12-3/TRBV12-4,ASSLASGPLL
NA,TRBV12-3/TRBV12-4,ASSFDRQNEQY
NA,TRBV6-5,ASRSGTRSEAF
TRBD1,TRBV19,ASSSGGASYNSPLH
TRBD1,TRBV19,ASSRDSTPTNGYT
NA,TRBV11-2,ASSPHYEQY
TRBD1,TRBV19,ASSSTGVGNTIY
TRBD1,TRBV7-3,ASSLTWTGEETQY
NA,TRBV7-8,ASSLQGDYSPLH
TRBD2,TRBV10-3,AITGLAGGTGELF
TRBD2,TRBV5-4,ASSSRGGADTQY
TRBD1,TRBV5-1,ASSSTGDMASEQY
TRBD1,TRBV5-4,ASSSAGGDYGYT
NA,TRBV28,ASSSAGAGFEKLF
TRBD1,TRBV24-1,ATSVLTGTNSPLH
NA,TRBV4-1,ASSLRTPDTGELF
TRBD1,TRBV30,AWSLGGGNQPQH
NA,TRBV7-9,ASSLENLGGYT
NA,TRBV5-6,ASSGRDIQETQY
TRBD1,TRBV7-2,ASSSTGGNQPQH
NA,TRBV19,ASSSTEISYEQY
TRBD2,TRBV7-8,ASSFPGTSVYEQY
TRBD1,TRBV28,ASSQPTGSNTEAF
NA,TRBV10-1,ARSSPLGYEQY
TRBD2,TRBV7-9,ASSQLAEGYEQY
TRBD1,TRBV2,ASEGAGGYT
NA,TRBV30,AWSGQTGELF
NA,TRBV4-3,ASSQETGYNEQF
TRBD1,TRBV13,ASSSDRDTTDTQY
TRBD1,TRBV27,ASSLQAPGQKNIQY
NA,TRBV5-3,ARSGPDWSTWNSPLH
TRBD2,TRBV28,ASTLGGLAGDGETQY
NA,TRBV4-1,ASSRAGSTGELF
TRBD2,TRBV24-1,ATSVQGGNEQF
NA,TRBV9,ASSVGGSVGGNEQF
NA,TRBV12-3/TRBV12-4,ASSQGGSGYT
TRBD1,TRBV19,ASTLGQGADTQY
TRBD1,TRBV7-7,ASSATTGAGNTIY
NA,TRBV6-2/TRBV6-3,ASSYFRGGDTEAF
TRBD1,TRBV18,ASSPPQGATNTGELF
NA,TRBV19,ASRAGSSSYNEQF
TRBD2,TRBV5-1,ASSLGTSGIYNEQF
NA,TRBV19,ASSIGTGSHSPLH
TRBD2,TRBV7-2,ASSPTSGGYNEQF
TRBD1,TRBV7-2,ASSRDRGETQY
NA,TRBV30,AWSDSSNQPQH
TRBD1,TRBV2,ANRQGNYNEQF
NA,TRBV10-3,AITATRTPYEQY
NA,TRBV11-1,ASSLVADTQY
NA,TRBV10-3,AIMASTDTQY